This T cell receptor beta chain emerged from a study of blood T cell repertoires in COVID-19. Study-level information: T cells, B-cell-depleted T cells, or PBMCs supplied cDNA or gDNA.

Original analysis: Reference gene primers were amplified, and this amplification served to estimate nucleated cell counts. Assay: immunoSEQ multiplex PCR; the TCRdb copy retains only in-frame clones and omits some. For V, J and clone size, that table is used; D and trimming come from the DNA. The sample lists some 66,000 clones; approximately 88% were seen once. Trimming shortened V by 0 bases and J by 16 bases, and 10 bases separated the two germline ends. CDR1 and CDR2 from the germline V gene are SGHTA and FQGNSA. CDR3 length: 11 amino acids. V and J are TRBV7-2 and TRBJ2-1, with a tentative D call TRBD2 (6 bases). The sample comprised peripheral blood. The clonotype was recovered from an older woman with acute or convalescent COVID-19. The CDR3, as DNA: TGTGCCAGCAGCTTAGCGGGAGGTAAATTCTTC. Encoded protein: CASSLAGGKFF.